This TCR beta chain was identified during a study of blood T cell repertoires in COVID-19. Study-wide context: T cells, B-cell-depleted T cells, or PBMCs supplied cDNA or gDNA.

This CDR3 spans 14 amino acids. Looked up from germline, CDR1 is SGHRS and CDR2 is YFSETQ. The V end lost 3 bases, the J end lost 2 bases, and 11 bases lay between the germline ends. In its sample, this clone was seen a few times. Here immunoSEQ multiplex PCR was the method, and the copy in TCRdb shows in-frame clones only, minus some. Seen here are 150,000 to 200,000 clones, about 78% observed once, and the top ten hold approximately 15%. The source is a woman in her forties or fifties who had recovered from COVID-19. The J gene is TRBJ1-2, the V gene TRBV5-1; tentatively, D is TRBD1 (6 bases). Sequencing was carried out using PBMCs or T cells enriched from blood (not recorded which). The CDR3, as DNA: TGCGCCAGCAGCTCACGGGACACGAACTATGGCTACACCTTC. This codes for CASSSRDTNYGYTF.